A selection of T cell receptor beta chains follows, all from one sample in a study of early stage breast cancer tumors. This table comes from immunoSEQ multiplex PCR, and its TCRdb copy is limited to in-frame clones, with some not included. This sample carries 45,000 to 50,000 clones, roughly 80% of them seen once, and the ten largest clones take roughly 1.4%. Specimen: blood. All receptors derive from a person between 50 and 60 years old with breast cancer. CDR3s leave out the opening cysteine and the closing phenylalanine or tryptophan.

v_call: TRBV5-1; cdr3_aa: ASSLRGLNTGELF
v_call: TRBV7-2; cdr3_aa: ASSQTGANNEQF
v_call: TRBV7-9; cdr3_aa: ASSSRGMNTEAF
v_call: TRBV29-1; cdr3_aa: SARTGTYSTQY
v_call: TRBV7-2; cdr3_aa: ASSLLGAPNTEAF
v_call: TRBV5-7; cdr3_aa: ASTLWLSGVGYT
v_call: TRBV19; cdr3_aa: ASIYPAERVAF
v_call: TRBV10-3; cdr3_aa: AISESPGLAGGSPSAYNEQF
v_call: TRBV7-2; cdr3_aa: ASSWGGGSEQF
v_call: TRBV4-1; cdr3_aa: ASSQDQGANGYT
v_call: TRBV9; cdr3_aa: ASSVVGSTEAF
v_call: TRBV28; cdr3_aa: ASSFQLAGTEQY
v_call: TRBV5-1; cdr3_aa: ASSLGQGGNYGYT
v_call: TRBV9; cdr3_aa: ASSVSGVREAQY
v_call: TRBV18; cdr3_aa: ASSPGQGAGNQPQH
v_call: TRBV6-5; cdr3_aa: ASSYSQGANTGELF
v_call: TRBV5-1; cdr3_aa: ASSSTSGAYNEQF
v_call: TRBV27; cdr3_aa: ASIEAGGPPGELF
v_call: TRBV30; cdr3_aa: AWSLGLAVTDTQY
v_call: TRBV10-2; cdr3_aa: ASRGGIRNSPLH
v_call: TRBV5-8; cdr3_aa: ASSNQQMNIQY
v_call: TRBV7-5; cdr3_aa: ARSLVSPQFPYEQY
v_call: TRBV2; cdr3_aa: AAEELADTGELF
v_call: TRBV21-1; cdr3_aa: ASSRGRRRGEQY
v_call: TRBV6-5; cdr3_aa: ASSPGSGELF
v_call: TRBV19; cdr3_aa: ASSLLLDGTDTQY
v_call: TRBV28; cdr3_aa: ASLPGGGNQPQH
v_call: TRBV30; cdr3_aa: AWRGGSTDTQY
v_call: TRBV28; cdr3_aa: ASILGGSNNSPLH
v_call: TRBV7-9; cdr3_aa: ASSLATGQSSYEQY
v_call: TRBV7-9; cdr3_aa: ASSFDRAYEQY
v_call: TRBV28; cdr3_aa: ASTLGGQGEKLF
v_call: TRBV5-6; cdr3_aa: ASSSPTEFNYGYT
v_call: TRBV5-4; cdr3_aa: ASSLEGVETQY
v_call: TRBV19; cdr3_aa: ASSIRLAGGPAKNIQY
v_call: TRBV18; cdr3_aa: ASSPQDRGSTDTQY
v_call: TRBV13; cdr3_aa: ASSTPLAGGGTGELF
v_call: TRBV19; cdr3_aa: ASHPQDRAYGYT
v_call: TRBV5-4; cdr3_aa: ASSLRQSGANVLT
v_call: TRBV10-3; cdr3_aa: AISDREGSPLH
v_call: TRBV7-3; cdr3_aa: ASSTTSGAQY
v_call: TRBV7-6; cdr3_aa: ASSMRGRENTIY
v_call: TRBV19; cdr3_aa: ASSPSGRADSHPREQY
v_call: TRBV13; cdr3_aa: ASSLGQYTYEQY
v_call: TRBV6-1; cdr3_aa: ASSTTISYEQY
v_call: TRBV7-2; cdr3_aa: ASSLARGVYGGEQF